Listed below are T cell receptor beta chains from one sample, sequenced in a study of shared clonotypes between healthy human individuals. Assay used: immunoSEQ multiplex PCR; TCRdb lists only in-frame clones, some missing. The table lists around 1 million clones, approximately 80% of them singletons. Sequenced input: memory CD4+ T cells sorted from blood. All receptors come from a man aged 18 to 30 in good health. CDR3s include the opening cysteine and the closing phenylalanine or tryptophan. A D gene is named only where the DNA matches it firmly.

>TRBV2|TRBJ1-2|.
CASTPPGFYGYTF
>TRBV11-3|TRBJ2-1|TRBD2
CASSYGTSGRNEQFF
>TRBV21-1|TRBJ2-7|.
CASSRKSPPYEQYF
>TRBV7-2|TRBJ2-3|.
CASSLAGYTDTQYF
>TRBV30|TRBJ2-5|.
CAWSQSETQYF
>TRBV18|TRBJ2-2|.
CASSHVWTPSTGELFF
>TRBV29-1|TRBJ1-2|.
CSVGDQGYTF
>TRBV21-1|TRBJ1-1|.
CASSKARGGTEAFF
>TRBV5-1|TRBJ1-1|.
CASSIQENTEAFF
>TRBV6-5|TRBJ2-7|.
CASSYSWQGTYEQYF
>TRBV5-4|TRBJ2-1|TRBD2
CASSFPSGTNNEQFF
>TRBV5-1|TRBJ1-6|TRBD1
CASSLSAGGVSPLHF
>TRBV30|TRBJ1-1|.
CAWSLGVGTEAFF
>TRBV7-9|TRBJ1-2|.
CASSLTGPKNGYTF
>TRBV5-1|TRBJ2-5|TRBD2
CASSLASGPEETQYF
>TRBV7-6|TRBJ2-1|TRBD1
CASSLADRSNEQFF
>TRBV7-2|TRBJ1-3|.
CASSPSGGTGNTIYF
>TRBV5-1|TRBJ2-3|.
CASSFTGASTDTQYF
>TRBV15|TRBJ2-5|TRBD1
CATSRDLDRGGRGETQYF
>TRBV5-1|TRBJ2-2|TRBD1
CASSRRTGGGGELFF
>TRBV6-1|TRBJ2-7|.
CASRKDLTTYEQYF
>TRBV6-6|TRBJ1-5|TRBD1
CASSDRGTGGSQPQHF
>TRBV7-2|TRBJ1-1|TRBD1
CASSLRQGGGEAFF
>TRBV5-5|TRBJ1-6|TRBD1
CASSTTGTENSPLHF
>TRBV19|TRBJ2-4|TRBD1
CASSQSDRVGKNIQYF
>TRBV27|TRBJ2-2|.
CASSFVTRGAGELFF
>TRBV2|TRBJ2-7|TRBD2
CASSAGTSVEQYF
>TRBV15|TRBJ1-1|.
CATSRGWDTEAFF
>TRBV5-1|TRBJ1-1|.
CASFTGAEAFF
>TRBV6-4|TRBJ2-3|TRBD2
CASSEAPLGGGPTDTQYF
>TRBV9|TRBJ1-3|.
CASSGSFGGNSGNTIYF
>TRBV7-2|TRBJ2-7|.
CASRTGGASSYEQYF
>TRBV19|TRBJ2-3|.
CASSIWGERDTQYF
>TRBV5-5|TRBJ2-1|.
CASDYGSVGRLAFNEQFF
>TRBV29-1|TRBJ1-2|.
CSVIIHGNGGYTF
>TRBV4-1|TRBJ2-3|.
CASSPSSGGGTDTQYF
>TRBV7-3|TRBJ2-1|.
CASSLNSYNEQFF
>TRBV29-1|TRBJ1-2|TRBD1
CSVRTGVGYTF
>TRBV20-1|TRBJ2-5|.
CSARVAGDQYF
>TRBV7-9|TRBJ2-7|.
CASSLDTAYEQYF
>TRBV28|TRBJ1-6|.
CASSLGRVGINSPLHF